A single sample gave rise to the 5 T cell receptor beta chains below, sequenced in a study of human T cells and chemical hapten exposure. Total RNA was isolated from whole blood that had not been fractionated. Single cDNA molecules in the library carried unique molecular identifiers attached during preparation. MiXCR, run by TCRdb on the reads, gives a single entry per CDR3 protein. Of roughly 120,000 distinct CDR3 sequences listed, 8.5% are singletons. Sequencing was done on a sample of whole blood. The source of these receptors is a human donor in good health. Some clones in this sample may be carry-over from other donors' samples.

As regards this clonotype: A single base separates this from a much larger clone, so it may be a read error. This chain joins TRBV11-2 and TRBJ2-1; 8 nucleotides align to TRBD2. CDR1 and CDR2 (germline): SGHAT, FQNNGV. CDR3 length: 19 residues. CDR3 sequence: CASSLVLSSGTFTYSEQFF. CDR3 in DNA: TGTGCCAGCAGCTTAGTTTTGAGTAGCGGGACTTTTACCTACAGTGAGCAGTTCTTC.

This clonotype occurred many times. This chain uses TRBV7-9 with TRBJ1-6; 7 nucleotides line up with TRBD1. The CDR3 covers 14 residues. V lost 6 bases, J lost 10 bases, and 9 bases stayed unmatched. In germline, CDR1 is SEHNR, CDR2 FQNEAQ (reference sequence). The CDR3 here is CASSSSGGGSPLHF. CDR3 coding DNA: TGTGCCAGCAGTTCTTCAGGGGGTGGATCACCCCTCCACTTT.

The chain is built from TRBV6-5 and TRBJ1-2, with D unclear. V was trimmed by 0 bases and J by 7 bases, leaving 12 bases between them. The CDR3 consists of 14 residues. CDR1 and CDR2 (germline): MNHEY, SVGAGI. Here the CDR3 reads CASSYSSARRGYTF. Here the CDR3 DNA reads TGTGCCAGCAGTTACTCGTCGGCACGACGTGGCTACACCTTC.

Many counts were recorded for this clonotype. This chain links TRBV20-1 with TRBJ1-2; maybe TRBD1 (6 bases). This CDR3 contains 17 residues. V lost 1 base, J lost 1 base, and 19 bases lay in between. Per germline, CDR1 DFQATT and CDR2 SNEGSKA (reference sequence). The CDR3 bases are TGCAGTGCTAGAGCCCCAGGGGCGGACAGCGATAACTATGGCTACACCTTC. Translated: CSARAPGADSDNYGYTF.

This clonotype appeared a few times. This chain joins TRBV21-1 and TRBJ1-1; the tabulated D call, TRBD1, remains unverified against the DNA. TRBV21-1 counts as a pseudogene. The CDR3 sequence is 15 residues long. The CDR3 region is CASSKAGTGGTEAFF. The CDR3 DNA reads TGTGCCAGCAGCAAAGCGGGGACAGGGGGCACTGAAGCTTTCTTT.